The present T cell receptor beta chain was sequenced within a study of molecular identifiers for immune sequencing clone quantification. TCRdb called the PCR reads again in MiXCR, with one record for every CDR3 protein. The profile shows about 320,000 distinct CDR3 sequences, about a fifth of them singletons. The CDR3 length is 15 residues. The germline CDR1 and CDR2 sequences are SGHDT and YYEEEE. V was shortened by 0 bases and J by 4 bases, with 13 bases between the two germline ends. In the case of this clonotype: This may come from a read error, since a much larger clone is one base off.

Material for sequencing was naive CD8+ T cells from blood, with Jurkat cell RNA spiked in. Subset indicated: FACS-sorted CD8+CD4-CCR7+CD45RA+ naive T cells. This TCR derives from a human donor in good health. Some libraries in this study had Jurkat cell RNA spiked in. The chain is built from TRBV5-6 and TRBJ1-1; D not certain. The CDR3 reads CASSLAVLGSTEAFF. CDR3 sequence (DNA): TGTGCCAGCAGCTTGGCCGTCTTGGGGAGCACTGAAGCTTTCTTT.